The source of this T cell receptor (beta chain) is a study of T-cell reconstitution after alpha-beta-depleted transplantation in children. During its preparation, the TCRbeta library received unique molecular identifiers. In TCRdb, the PCR reads were re-called with MiXCR into one record per CDR3 protein. Of about 360,000 distinct CDR3 sequences listed, roughly 14% are singletons. The TCR comes from a human donor who donated a stem cell graft to a child with Fanconi anemia. The source was PBMCs, collected from the stem cell graft.

CDR3 DNA: TGTGCCAGCCGGGACAGTTATAGCAATCAGCCCCAGCATTTT. Translated: CASRDSYSNQPQHF. V gene TRBV2 combines with J gene TRBJ1-5; 7 positions agree with TRBD1. V was pared by 8 bases and J by 0 bases, with 4 bases of the junction left unmatched. Germline lookup yields CDR1 SNHLY and CDR2 FYNNEI. This CDR3 has 14 residues.